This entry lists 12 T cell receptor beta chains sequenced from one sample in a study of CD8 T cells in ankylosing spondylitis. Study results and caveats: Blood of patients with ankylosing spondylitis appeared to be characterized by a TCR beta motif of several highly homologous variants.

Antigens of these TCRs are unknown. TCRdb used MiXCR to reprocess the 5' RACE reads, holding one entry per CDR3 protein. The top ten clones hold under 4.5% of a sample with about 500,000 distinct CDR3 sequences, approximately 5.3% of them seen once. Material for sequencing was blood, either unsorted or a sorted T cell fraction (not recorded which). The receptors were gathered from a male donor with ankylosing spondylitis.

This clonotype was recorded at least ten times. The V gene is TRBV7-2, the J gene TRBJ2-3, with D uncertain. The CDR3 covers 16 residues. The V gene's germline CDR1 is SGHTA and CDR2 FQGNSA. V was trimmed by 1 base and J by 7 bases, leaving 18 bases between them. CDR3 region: CASSLEARYAPNTQYF. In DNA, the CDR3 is TGTGCCAGCAGCTTAGAGGCGCGATACGCCCCAAATACGCAGTATTTT. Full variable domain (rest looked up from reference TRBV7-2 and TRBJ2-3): GAGVSQSPSNKVTEKGKDVELRCDPISGHTALYWYRQSLGQGLEFLIYFQGNSAPDKSGLPSDRFSAERTGGSVSTLTIQRTQQEDSAVYLCASSLEARYAPNTQYFGPGTRLTVL.

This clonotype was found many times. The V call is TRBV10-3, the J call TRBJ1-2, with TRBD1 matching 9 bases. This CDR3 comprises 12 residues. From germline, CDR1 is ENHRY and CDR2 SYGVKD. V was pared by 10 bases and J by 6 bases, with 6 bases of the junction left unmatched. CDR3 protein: CATSDRGDGYTF. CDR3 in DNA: TGTGCCACCTCGGACAGGGGAGATGGCTACACCTTC.

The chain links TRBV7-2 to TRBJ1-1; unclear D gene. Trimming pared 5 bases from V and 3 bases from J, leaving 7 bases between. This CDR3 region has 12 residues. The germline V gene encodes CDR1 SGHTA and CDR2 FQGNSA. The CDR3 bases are TGTGCCAGCAGCAAGAAGGACACTGAAGCTTTCTTT. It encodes CASSKKDTEAFF.

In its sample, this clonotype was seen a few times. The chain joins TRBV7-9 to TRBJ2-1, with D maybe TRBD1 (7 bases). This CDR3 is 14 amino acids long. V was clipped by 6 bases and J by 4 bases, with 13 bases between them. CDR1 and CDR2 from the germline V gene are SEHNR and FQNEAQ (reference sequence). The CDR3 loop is CASRRGTDYNEQFF. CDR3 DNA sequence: TGTGCCAGCAGACGCGGGACAGATTACAATGAGCAGTTCTTC.

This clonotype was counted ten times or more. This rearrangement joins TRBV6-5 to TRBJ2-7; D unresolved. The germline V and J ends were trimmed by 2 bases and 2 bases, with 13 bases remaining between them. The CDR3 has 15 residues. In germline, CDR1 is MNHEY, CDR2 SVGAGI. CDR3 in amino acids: CASSYAQHPTYEQYF. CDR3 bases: TGTGCCAGCAGTTACGCCCAACACCCAACCTACGAGCAGTACTTC.

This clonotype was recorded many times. The CDR3, as DNA: TGTGCCAGCAGCCAAGTGGGGAGAACGCAGTATTTT. Translated, it gives CASSQVGRTQYF. This chain joins TRBV3-1 and TRBJ2-3; D may be TRBD2 (5 bases). This CDR3 is 12 amino acids long. V lost 1 base and J lost 9, with 8 bases in between. Germline assignment: CDR1 LGHDT and CDR2 YNNKEL (reference sequence).

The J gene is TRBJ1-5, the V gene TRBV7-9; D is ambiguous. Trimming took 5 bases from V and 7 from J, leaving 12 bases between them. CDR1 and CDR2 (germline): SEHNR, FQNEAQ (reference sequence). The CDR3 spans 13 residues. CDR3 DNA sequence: TGTGCCAGCAGCCGGACTCTGGAACAGCCCCAGCATTTT. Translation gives CASSRTLEQPQHF. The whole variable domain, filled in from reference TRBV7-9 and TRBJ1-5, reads DTGVSQNPRHKITKRGQNVTFRCDPISEHNRLYWYRQTLGQGPEFLTYFQNEAQLEKSRLLSDRFSAERPKGSFSTLEIQRTEQGDSAMYLCASSRTLEQPQHFGDGTRLSIL.

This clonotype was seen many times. CDR3 residues: CSARDERGSYEQYF. In nucleotides, the CDR3 is TGCAGTGCTAGAGATGAGAGGGGTTCCTACGAGCAGTACTTC. This chain joins TRBV20-1 and TRBJ2-7; D is perhaps TRBD1 or TRBD2 (5 bases each). V dropped 0 bases and J dropped 1 base, with 10 bases sitting between them. Germline lookup yields CDR1 DFQATT and CDR2 SNEGSKA (reference sequence). This CDR3 contains 14 residues.

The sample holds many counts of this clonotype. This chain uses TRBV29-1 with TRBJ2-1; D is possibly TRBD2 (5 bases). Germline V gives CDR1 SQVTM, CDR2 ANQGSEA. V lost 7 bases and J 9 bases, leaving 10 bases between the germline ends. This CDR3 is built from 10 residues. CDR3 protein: CSGWESEQFF. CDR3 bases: TGCAGCGGGTGGGAGTCTGAGCAGTTCTTC.

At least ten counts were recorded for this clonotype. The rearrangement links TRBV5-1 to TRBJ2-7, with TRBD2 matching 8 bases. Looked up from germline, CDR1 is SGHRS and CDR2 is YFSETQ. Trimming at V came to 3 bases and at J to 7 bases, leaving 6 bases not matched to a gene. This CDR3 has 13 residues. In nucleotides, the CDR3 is TGCGCCAGCAGCTGGAGCGGGAGCAGTGAGCAGTACTTC. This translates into CASSWSGSSEQYF. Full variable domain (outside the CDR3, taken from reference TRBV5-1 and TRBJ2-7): KAGVTQTPRYLIKTRGQQVTLSCSPISGHRSVSWYQQTPGQGLQFLFEYFSETQRNKGNFPGRFSGRQFSNSRSEMNVSTLELGDSALYLCASSWSGSSEQYFGPGTRLTVT.

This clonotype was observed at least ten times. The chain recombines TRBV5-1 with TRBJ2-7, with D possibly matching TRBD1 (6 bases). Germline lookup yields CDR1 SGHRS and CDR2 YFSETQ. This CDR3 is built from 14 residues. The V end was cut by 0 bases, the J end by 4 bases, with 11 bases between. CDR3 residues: CASSLVNREYEQYF. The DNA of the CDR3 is TGCGCCAGCAGCTTGGTTAACAGGGAATACGAGCAGTACTTC. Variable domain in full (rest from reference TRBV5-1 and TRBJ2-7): KAGVTQTPRYLIKTRGQQVTLSCSPISGHRSVSWYQQTPGQGLQFLFEYFSETQRNKGNFPGRFSGRQFSNSRSEMNVSTLELGDSALYLCASSLVNREYEQYFGPGTRLTVT.

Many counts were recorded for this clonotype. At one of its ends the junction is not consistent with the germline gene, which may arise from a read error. For the CDR3, the DNA is TGTGCCAGCAGCTTGGGGACTAGCGGGTACAATGAGCAGTTCTTC. Translating gives CASSLGTSGYNEQFF. V gene TRBV5-1 combines with J gene TRBJ2-1; TRBD2 matches at 12 bases. CDR3 length equals 15 residues. The germline CDR1 and CDR2 sequences are SGHRS and YFSETQ.